The TCR beta chain under discussion was sequenced for a study of T cell responses to AZD1222 COVID-19 vaccine. Study as a whole: Both about-4-week and about-12-week second-dose recipients were combined. Whole-study findings and limits: Only a handful of AZD1222 recipients were seropositive at baseline. Researchers report vaccine-associated CD4 TCRs spanning spike, with dominance at 160-218 and 743-854. No day 14 peak samples; only post-peak repertoires were characterized.

The CDR3 consists of 13 residues. The germline gives CDR1 MNHEY, CDR2 SVGAGI. V was trimmed by 2 bases and J by 7 bases, leaving 11 bases between them. Sequenced by immunoSEQ multiplex PCR; TCRdb stores in-frame clones only, minus some. Of roughly 140,000 clones listed, approximately 89% are singletons. As concerns this clone: Its matching antigen is unknown.

Sequenced here: peripheral blood, sampled on day 0 of AZD1222 vaccination. The chain recombines TRBV6-5 with TRBJ1-1; perhaps TRBD1 as D (5 bases). The receptor was isolated from an adult in good health. The CDR3 loop is CASSYGDSYEAFF. The DNA of the CDR3 is TGTGCCAGCAGTTACGGTGACAGCTATGAAGCTTTCTTT.